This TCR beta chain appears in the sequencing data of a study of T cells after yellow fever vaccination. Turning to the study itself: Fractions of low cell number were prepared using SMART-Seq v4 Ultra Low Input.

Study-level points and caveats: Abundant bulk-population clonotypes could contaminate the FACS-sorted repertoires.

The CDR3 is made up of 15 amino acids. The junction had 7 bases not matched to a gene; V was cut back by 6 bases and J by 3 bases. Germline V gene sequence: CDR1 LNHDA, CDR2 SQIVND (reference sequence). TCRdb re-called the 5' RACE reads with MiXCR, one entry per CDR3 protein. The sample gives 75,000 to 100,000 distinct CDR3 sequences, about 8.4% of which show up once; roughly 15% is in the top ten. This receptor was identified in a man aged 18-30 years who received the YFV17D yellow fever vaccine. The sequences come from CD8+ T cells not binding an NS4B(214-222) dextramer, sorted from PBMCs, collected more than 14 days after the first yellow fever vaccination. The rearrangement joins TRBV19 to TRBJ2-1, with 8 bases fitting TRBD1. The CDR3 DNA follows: TGTGCCAGTAGGGGCACAGGGGGAGTCTACAATGAGCAGTTCTTC. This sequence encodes CASRGTGGVYNEQFF.